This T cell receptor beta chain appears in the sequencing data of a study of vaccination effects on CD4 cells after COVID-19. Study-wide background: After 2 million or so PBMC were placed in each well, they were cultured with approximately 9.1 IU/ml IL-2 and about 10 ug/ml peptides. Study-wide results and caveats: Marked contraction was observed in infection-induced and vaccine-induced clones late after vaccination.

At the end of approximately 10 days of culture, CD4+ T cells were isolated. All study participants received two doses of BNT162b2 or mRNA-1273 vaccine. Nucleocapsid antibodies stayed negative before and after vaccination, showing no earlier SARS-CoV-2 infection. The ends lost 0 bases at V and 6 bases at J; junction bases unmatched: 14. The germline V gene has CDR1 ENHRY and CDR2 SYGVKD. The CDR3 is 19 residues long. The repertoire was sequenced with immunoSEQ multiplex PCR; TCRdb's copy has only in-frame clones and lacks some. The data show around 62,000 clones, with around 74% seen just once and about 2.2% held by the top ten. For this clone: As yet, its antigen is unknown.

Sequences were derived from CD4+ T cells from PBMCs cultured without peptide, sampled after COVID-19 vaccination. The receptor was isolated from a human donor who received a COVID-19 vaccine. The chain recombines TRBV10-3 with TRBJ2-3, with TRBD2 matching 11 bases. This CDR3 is CAISESTFKTSGVRDTQYF. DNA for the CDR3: TGTGCCATCAGTGAGTCGACTTTCAAGACTAGCGGGGTGAGGGATACGCAGTATTTT.